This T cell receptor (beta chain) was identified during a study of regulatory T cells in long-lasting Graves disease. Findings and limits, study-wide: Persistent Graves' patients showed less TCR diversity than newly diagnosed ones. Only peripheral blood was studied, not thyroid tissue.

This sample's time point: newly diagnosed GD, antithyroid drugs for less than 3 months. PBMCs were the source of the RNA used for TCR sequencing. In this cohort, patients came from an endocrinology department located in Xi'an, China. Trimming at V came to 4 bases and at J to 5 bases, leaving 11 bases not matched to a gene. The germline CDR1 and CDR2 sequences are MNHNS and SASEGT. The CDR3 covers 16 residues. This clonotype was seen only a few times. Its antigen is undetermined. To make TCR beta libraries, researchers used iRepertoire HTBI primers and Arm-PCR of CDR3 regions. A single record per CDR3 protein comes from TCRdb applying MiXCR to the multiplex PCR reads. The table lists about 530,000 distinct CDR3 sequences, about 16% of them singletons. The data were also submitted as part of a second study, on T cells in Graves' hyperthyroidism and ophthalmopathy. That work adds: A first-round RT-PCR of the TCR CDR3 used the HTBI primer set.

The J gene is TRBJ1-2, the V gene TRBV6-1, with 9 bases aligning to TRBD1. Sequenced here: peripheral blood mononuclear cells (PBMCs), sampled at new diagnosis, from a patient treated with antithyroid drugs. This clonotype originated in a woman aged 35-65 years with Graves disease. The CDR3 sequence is CASSAFIGTGSYGYTF. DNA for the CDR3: TGTGCCAGCAGTGCATTCATAGGGACAGGGTCTTATGGCTACACCTTC.